The rows below give T cell receptor beta chains drawn from one sample of a study of immune evolution from preneoplasia to lung adenocarcinoma. Generated by immunoSEQ multiplex PCR, the TCRdb table keeps only in-frame clones and is missing some. The table lists fewer than 10,000 clones, nearly 80% of them singletons, with roughly 12% in the top ten. Sample: FFPE lung adenocarcinoma in situ tissue. All receptors come from a person of 80 years or more with lung adenocarcinoma. The CDR3 runs from the conserved cysteine through the conserved F or W. Each record gives: CDR3 DNA, CDR3 protein, V gene, D gene, CDR3 length, clone size, J gene. A D gene is named only where the DNA matches it firmly. Part of the rows lack a size; the others show once, few, many or a class for expanded clones.

TGTGCCAGCAGCTTAGTCGCGGGACAGAGCTCCTACGAGCAGTACTTC	CASSLVAGQSSYEQYF	TRBV7-2	.	16	.	TRBJ2-7
TGCGCCAGCAGCCAAGATAACAGGGGCACCGGGGAGCTGTTTTTT	CASSQDNRGTGELFF	TRBV4-3	TRBD1	15	.	TRBJ2-2
TGTGCCTGGAGTGGGCAGGCGATCTATGGCTACACCTTC	CAWSGQAIYGYTF	TRBV30	.	13	.	TRBJ1-2
TGTGCCAGTAGTATACCAGGGGGGAGTAGTAAGCCCCAGCATTTT	CASSIPGGSSKPQHF	TRBV19	TRBD1	15	.	TRBJ1-5
TGTGCCAGCAGCCCGGGGATAGACAGGCGTAATGAAAAACTGTTTTTT	CASSPGIDRRNEKLFF	TRBV7-2	.	16	few	TRBJ1-4
TGTGCCAGCAGCTTAGCGTGGCTAGCGGGGGTATACGAGCAGTACTTC	CASSLAWLAGVYEQYF	TRBV7-2	TRBD2	16	.	TRBJ2-7
TGTGCCAGCAGCCCAGGACAGGGGGTCACTGAAGCTTTCTTT	CASSPGQGVTEAFF	TRBV11-3	TRBD1	14	.	TRBJ1-1
TGTGCCAGCAGCCTTAGCGGGGGGGCCGGGTCAGATACGCAGTATTTT	CASSLSGGAGSDTQYF	TRBV7-9	TRBD2	16	.	TRBJ2-3
TGTGCCAGCACTAGCGGGACCTACGGGAACAATGAGCAGTTCTTC	CASTSGTYGNNEQFF	TRBV27	TRBD2	15	.	TRBJ2-1
TGTGCCAGCAGCTTAAAGGCCCGCGCCGACGGATCTAGCACAGATACGCAGTATTTT	CASSLKARADGSSTDTQYF	TRBV7-8	.	19	.	TRBJ2-3
TGCGCCAGCAGCCCAGGGACAGGAACCCTGAACACTGAAGCTTTCTTT	CASSPGTGTLNTEAFF	TRBV4-1	TRBD1	16	.	TRBJ1-1
TGCGCCAGCAGCCAAGATAGAACCTCTTACAATGAGCAGTTCTTC	CASSQDRTSYNEQFF	TRBV4-3	.	15	.	TRBJ2-1
TGTGCCAGCTCACCAAGAACACAGGGTCTTGGGGAGACCCAGTACTTC	CASSPRTQGLGETQYF	TRBV18	.	16	.	TRBJ2-5
TGTGCCAGCAGCTGGACAGGGGGCAATGGGCATGAGCAGTTCTTC	CASSWTGGNGHEQFF	TRBV5-5	TRBD1	15	.	TRBJ2-1
TGTGCCAGCAGCTTGGCCTTGAATCAGCCCCAGCATTTT	CASSLALNQPQHF	TRBV5-6	.	13	.	TRBJ1-5
TGCGCCAGCAAAGAAAGGGAGAATTCACCCCTCCACTTT	CASKERENSPLHF	TRBV23-1	.	13	.	TRBJ1-6
TGTGCCTGGAGTACAGCCGGGAATGAAAAACTGTTTTTT	CAWSTAGNEKLFF	TRBV30	.	13	.	TRBJ1-4
TGTGCCAGCAGTACCCTCGGGAATGAGCAGTTCTTC	CASSTLGNEQFF	TRBV28	.	12	once	TRBJ2-1